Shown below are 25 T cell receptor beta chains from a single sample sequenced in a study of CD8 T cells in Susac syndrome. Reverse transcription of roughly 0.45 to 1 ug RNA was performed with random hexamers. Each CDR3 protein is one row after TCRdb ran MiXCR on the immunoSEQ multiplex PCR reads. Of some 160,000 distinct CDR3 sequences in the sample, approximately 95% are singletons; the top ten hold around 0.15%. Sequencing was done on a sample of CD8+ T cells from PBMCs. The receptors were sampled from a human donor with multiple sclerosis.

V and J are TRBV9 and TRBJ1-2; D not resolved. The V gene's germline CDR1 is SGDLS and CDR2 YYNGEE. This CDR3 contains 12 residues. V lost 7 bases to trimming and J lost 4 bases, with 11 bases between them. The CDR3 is CASGPGPYGYTF. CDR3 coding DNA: TGTGCCAGCGGGCCAGGACCCTATGGCTACACCTTC.

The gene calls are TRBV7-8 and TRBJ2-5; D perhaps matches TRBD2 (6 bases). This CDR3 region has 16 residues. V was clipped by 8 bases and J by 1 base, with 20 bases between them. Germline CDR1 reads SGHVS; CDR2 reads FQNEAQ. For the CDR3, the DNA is TGTGCCAGCTGGTTAGCGGAGTCGACGGTCCAAGAGACCCAGTACTTC. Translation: CASWLAESTVQETQYF.

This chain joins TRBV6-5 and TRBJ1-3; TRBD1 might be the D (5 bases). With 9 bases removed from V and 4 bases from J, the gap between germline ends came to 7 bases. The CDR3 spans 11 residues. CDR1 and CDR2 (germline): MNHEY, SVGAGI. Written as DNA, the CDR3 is TGTGCCAGAGGGGCCGGAAACACCATATATTTT. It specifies CARGAGNTIYF.

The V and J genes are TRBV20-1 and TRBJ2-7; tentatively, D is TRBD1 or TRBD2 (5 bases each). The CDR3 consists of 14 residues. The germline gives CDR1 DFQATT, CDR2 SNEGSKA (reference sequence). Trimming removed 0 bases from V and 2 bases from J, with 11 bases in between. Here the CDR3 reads CSARDHGTAYEQYF. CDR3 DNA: TGCAGTGCTAGAGATCACGGGACGGCCTACGAGCAGTACTTC.

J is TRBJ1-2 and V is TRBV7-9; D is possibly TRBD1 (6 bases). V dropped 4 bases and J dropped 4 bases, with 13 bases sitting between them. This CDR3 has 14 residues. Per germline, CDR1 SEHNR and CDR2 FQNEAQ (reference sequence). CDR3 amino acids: CASSSQGVSYGYTF. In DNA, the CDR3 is TGTGCCAGCAGCTCACAGGGTGTGAGCTATGGCTACACCTTC.

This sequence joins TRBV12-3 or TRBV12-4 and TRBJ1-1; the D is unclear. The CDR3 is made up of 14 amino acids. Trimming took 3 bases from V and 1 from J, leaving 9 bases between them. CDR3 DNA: TGTGCCAGCAGTTTGGTTTCGCCGAACACTGAAGCTTTCTTT. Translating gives CASSLVSPNTEAFF.

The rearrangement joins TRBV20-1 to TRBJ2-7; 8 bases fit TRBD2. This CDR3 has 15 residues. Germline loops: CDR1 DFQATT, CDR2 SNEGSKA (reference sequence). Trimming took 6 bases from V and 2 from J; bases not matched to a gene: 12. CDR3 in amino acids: CSAKAAGGNTYEQYF. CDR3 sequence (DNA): TGCAGTGCAAAAGCCGCGGGAGGAAATACCTACGAGCAGTACTTC.

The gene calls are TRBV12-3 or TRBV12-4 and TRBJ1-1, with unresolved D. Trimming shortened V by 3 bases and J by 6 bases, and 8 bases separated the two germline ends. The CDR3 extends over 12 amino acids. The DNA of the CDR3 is TGTGCCAGCAGTTTGAGCGGCTCTGAAGCTTTCTTT. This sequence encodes CASSLSGSEAFF.

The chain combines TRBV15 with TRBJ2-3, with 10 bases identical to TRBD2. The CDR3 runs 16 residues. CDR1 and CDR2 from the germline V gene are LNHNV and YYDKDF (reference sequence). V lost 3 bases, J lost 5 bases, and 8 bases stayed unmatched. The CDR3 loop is CATSSLAGGGLDTQYF. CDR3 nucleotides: TGTGCCACCAGCAGCTTAGCGGGAGGAGGTTTAGATACGCAGTATTTT.

The CDR3 region has the DNA TGCAGTGCTAGAGATCTGAGGACAGCTTACAATGAGCAGTTCTTC. Amino acid sequence: CSARDLRTAYNEQFF. This chain joins TRBV20-1 and TRBJ2-1, with D possibly TRBD1 on 6 matching bases. Germline V lookup: CDR1 DFQATT, CDR2 SNEGSKA (reference sequence). Between the trimmed V and J ends, which lost 0 bases and 4 bases, there was a span of 13 bases. The CDR3 totals 15 residues.

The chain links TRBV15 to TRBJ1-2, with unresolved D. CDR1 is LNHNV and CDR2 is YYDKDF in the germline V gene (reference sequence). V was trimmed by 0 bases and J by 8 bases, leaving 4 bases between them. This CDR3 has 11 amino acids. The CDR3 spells CATSRDMGYTF. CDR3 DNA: TGTGCCACCAGCAGAGATATGGGCTACACCTTC.

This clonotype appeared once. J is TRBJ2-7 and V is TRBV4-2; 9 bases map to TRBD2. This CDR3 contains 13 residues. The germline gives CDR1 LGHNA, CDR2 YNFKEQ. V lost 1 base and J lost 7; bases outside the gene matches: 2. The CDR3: CASSQALAGEQYF. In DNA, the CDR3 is TGTGCCAGCAGCCAAGCCCTAGCGGGGGAGCAGTACTTC.

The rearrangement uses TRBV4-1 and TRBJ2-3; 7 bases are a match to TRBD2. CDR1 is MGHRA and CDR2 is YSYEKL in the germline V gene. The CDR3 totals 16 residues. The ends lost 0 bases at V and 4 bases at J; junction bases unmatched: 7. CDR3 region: CASSQEPSGVSDTQYF. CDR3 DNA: TGCGCCAGCAGCCAAGAGCCCAGCGGGGTTTCAGATACGCAGTATTTT.

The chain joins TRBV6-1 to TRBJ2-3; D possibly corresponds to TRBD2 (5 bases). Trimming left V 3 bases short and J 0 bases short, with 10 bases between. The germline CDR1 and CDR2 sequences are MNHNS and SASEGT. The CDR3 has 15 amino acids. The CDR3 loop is CASSDPAASTDTQYF. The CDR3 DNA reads TGTGCCAGCAGTGACCCAGCGGCCAGCACAGATACGCAGTATTTT.

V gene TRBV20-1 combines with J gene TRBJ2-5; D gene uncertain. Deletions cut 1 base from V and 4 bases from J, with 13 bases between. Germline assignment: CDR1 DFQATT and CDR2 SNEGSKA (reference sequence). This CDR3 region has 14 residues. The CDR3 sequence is CSARGSSHLETQYF. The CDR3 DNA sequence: TGCAGTGCTAGAGGTAGTTCTCATCTAGAGACCCAGTACTTC.

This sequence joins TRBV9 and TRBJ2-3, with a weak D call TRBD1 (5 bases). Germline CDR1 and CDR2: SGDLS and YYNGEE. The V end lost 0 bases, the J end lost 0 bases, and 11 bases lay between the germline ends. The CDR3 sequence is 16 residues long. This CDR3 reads CASSVGTTTSTDTQYF. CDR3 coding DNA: TGTGCCAGCAGCGTAGGGACAACCACTAGCACAGATACGCAGTATTTT. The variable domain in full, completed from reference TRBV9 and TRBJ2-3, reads DSGVTQTPKHLITATGQRVTLRCSPRSGDLSVYWYQQSLDQGLQFLIQYYNGEERAKGNILERFSAQQFPDLHSELNLSSLELGDSALYFCASSVGTTTSTDTQYFGPGTRLTVL.

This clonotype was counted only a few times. In nucleotides, the CDR3 is TGTGCCAGCAGCGTAGAGTCAGGTCGGACCTACAATGAGCAGTTCTTC. Translated, it gives CASSVESGRTYNEQFF. The chain employs TRBV9 and TRBJ2-1; no reliable D call. Germline CDR1 and CDR2: SGDLS and YYNGEE. V was shortened by 0 bases and J by 2 bases, with 12 bases between the two germline ends. This CDR3 contains 16 residues.

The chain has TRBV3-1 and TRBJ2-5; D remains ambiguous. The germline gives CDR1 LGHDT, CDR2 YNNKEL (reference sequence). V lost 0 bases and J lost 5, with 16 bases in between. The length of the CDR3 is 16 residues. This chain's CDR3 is CASSQEEISVRETQYF. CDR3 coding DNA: TGTGCCAGCAGCCAAGAGGAGATCAGCGTACGGGAGACCCAGTACTTC.

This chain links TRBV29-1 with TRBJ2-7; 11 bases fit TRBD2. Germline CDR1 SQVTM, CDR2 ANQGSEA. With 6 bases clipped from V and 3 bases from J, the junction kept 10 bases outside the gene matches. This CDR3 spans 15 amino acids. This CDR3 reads CSVGTTSGRHYEQYF. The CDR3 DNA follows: TGCAGCGTGGGAACTACTAGCGGGAGACACTACGAGCAGTACTTC.

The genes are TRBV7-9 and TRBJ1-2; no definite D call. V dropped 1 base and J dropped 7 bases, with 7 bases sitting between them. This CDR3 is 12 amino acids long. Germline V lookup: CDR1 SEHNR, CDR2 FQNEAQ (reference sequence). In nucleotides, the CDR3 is TGTGCCAGCAGCTTAGGTGGGGTTGGCTACACCTTC. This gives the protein CASSLGGVGYTF.

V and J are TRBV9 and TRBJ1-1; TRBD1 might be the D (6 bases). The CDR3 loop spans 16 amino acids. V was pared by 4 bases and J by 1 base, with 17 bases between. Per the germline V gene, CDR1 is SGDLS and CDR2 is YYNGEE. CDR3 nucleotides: TGTGCCAGCAGCCCAGACAGGTCCTTTGGGAACACTGAAGCTTTCTTT. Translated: CASSPDRSFGNTEAFF.

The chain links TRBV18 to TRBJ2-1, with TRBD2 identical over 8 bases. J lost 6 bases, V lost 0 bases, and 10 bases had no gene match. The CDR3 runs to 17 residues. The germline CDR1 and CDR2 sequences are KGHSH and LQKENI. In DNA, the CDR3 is TGTGCCAGCTCACCACCCCCAGCGGGAGTTCGGGTCAATGAGCAGTTCTTC. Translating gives CASSPPPAGVRVNEQFF.

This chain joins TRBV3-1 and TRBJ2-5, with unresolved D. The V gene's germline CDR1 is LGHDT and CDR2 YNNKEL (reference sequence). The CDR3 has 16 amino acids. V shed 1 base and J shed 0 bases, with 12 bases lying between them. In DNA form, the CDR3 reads TGTGCCAGCAGCCAAGGGGTGGCAGATCACCAAGAGACCCAGTACTTC. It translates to CASSQGVADHQETQYF.

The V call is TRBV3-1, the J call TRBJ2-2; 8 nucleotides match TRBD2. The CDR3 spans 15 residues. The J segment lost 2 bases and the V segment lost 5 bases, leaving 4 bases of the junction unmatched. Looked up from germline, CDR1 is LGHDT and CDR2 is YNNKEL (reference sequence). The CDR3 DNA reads TGTGCCAGCAGCGTGGGACTAGTCAACACCGGGGAGCTGTTTTTT. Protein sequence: CASSVGLVNTGELFF.

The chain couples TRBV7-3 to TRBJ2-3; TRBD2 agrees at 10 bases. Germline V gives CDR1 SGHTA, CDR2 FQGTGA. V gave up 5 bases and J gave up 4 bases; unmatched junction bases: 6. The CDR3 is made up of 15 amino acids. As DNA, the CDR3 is TGTGCCAGCAGCCGACTAGCGGGTAGGGCAGATACGCAGTATTTT. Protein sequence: CASSRLAGRADTQYF.